Detailed here is one T cell receptor (beta chain). This receptor's antigen is unknown. No base quality values were provided; no much bigger clone lies one nucleotide off. The CDR3 goes from the cysteine to the phenylalanine over 13 residues. Only the CDR3 region is kept as DNA, spanning 39 bases read in frame from base 1. Looking up the germline V gene (reference sequence) yields CDR1 SGHKS and CDR2 YYEKEE. V and J are truncated by 4 bases and 4 bases respectively, leaving an intervening sequence of 10 bases. The cohort consisted of some 670 healthy bone marrow donors. Cohort members were all nominally healthy when sampled, although unrecorded immune exposures were likely present. The donor tested CMV seropositive, placing the donor among the 310 or so seropositive members of the cohort. Every donor gave a peripheral blood sample, and the peripheral blood mononuclear cells from that sample were used for TCR beta sequencing. Genomic DNA extraction from the blood cell samples was performed with the Qiagen DNeasy Blood Extraction Kit.

This entry comes from a study of cytomegalovirus exposure and HLA in healthy donors (dated by TCRdb to about 2017). Study-wide context: An earlier analysis of a few hundred of the donors reported approximately 280 Gb of sequence data and some 110 million unique TCR beta sequences obtained from about 179 million T cells. An early release that covered some 640 HLA-typed donors contained around 300 gigabases of sequencing data and 75 million to 100 million unique TCR sequences. The genetic ancestry cluster associated with self-reported Caucasian donors included about four fifths of the approximately 410 genotyped donors. The study was designed to test whether signatures of past pathogen exposure could be identified by cataloging public T cell receptors. The study used immunosequencing to profile the T cell repertoires of approximately 690 subjects and linked those repertoires to cytomegalovirus serostatus. In addition to the first cohort of roughly 670 subjects, a separate validation cohort of approximately 130 different subjects was used. High-throughput TCR immunosequencing, statistical association of individual TCRs with disease status, and machine learning were combined to predict cytomegalovirus infection status. To study patterns of TCR occurrence, a later analysis re-analyzed previously published TCR beta repertoires from hundreds of donors and added high-resolution HLA genotyping. Rather than drawing on any new phenotypic data, the later analysis identified candidate immune exposures from TCR beta sequences and the way those sequences occurred across donors. In an earlier analysis of roughly 580 of the donors, high-throughput TCR beta sequencing was used to judge whether each TCR beta V gene segment behaved as functional or pseudogenic. Donor age, sex, ethnicity and CMV serostatus were compiled alongside the repertoire data. Genome-wide SNP genotypes for about 65% of the roughly 670 donors were used in a later genetic analysis, which treated that subset as a discovery cohort. All discovery cohort repertoires had been generated on a single sequencing platform. HLA typing covered class I and class II loci at four-digit resolution. Typing coverage varied by locus: about 620-630 donors for A, B, C, DRB1 and DQB1; some 520 for DQA1; about 600 for DPA1; roughly 470 for DPB1. Four or five DR-DQ haplotypes were handled as single units for association and clustering because linkage in the cohort was strong. Among 398 genotyped donors of the cohort, an average of 235,054 unique TCR beta nucleotide sequences were sequenced per donor, roughly 18% of them non-productive.

Study-wide findings and limitations: A later genetic analysis reported fewer N-insertions in productive TCRs among donors in an Asian-associated ancestry cluster than the roughly 620-donor mean. In vitro tests confirmed that a few of the cytomegalovirus-associated TCR beta chains recognize cytomegalovirus antigens. According to a later analysis, TCR association rates differed among HLA loci, with DRB1 alleles showing the most associated TCRs and HLA-C alleles showing the fewest. In an earlier analysis of some 540 of the donors, most TCR beta V segments appeared in productive rearrangements about 87% or about 30% of the time, broadly matching IMGT annotations. A later analysis found that most CMV-associated TCR beta chains appeared HLA-restricted, with HLA associations seemingly driven largely by CMV exposure. When HLA alleles, especially DR and DQ, strongly co-occurred, attributing TCR associations to individual alleles was difficult. The authors suggested that the approach could potentially be extended to other disease states and immunological phenotypes. Seventeen rarely observed V segments, including chromosome 9 orphons, were excluded from the earlier analysis of 550 to 700 of the donors because counts were too low. Because some donors lacked HLA typing at each locus, the association tests relied only on the typed subset. The sequencing pipeline was judged likely to have produced a cluster of highly shared sequence variants as a technical artifact. A total of about 150 TCR beta chains were listed by the study as associated with cytomegalovirus. A later analysis reported that several top co-occurrence clusters appeared linked to parvovirus B19, influenza, CMV and Epstein-Barr virus. This cohort had only TCR beta chains sequenced, and the lack of alpha or paired-chain data limited which features could be detected. The classifier was reported to diagnose cytomegalovirus status with high specificity and sensitivity in both the original cohort and the validation cohort. A further reported finding was that TCR beta sequences accurately predicted the HLA-A and HLA-B alleles for most subjects in the first cohort. Roughly uniform sequencing depth across donors was assumed in presence/absence analyses, although this assumption may not hold. A later analysis associated roughly 17,000 TCR beta sequences with specific HLA alleles at a false discovery rate of 0.05. Immune exposure information for the cohort was limited to CMV serostatus. While some public TCRs were present in many individuals, most TCR sequences turned up only very rarely across donors. Some IMGT-functional V segments, including TRBV6-2 and TRBV6-3, could not be told apart with the 87-base-pair reads, so those segments were excluded. Linkage disequilibrium might explain the correlated functional status among segregating V segments, but an unknown experimental factor could not be excluded. An association between a missense DCLRE1C variant and V-gene and J-gene trimming of TCR beta chains was found in a later genetic analysis and replicated in an independent cohort. Compared with equally common non-associated chains, HLA-associated TCR beta chains in a later analysis were more clonally expanded and had lower generation probabilities.

Library preparation employed the immunoSEQ multiplex PCR assay. The multiplex PCR relied on a mix of 60 forward primers for TCR Vbeta segments and 13 reverse primers for TCR Jbeta segments. The CDR3 region of rearranged TCR beta genes was amplified from genomic DNA with a multiplex PCR assay. The Illumina HiSeq System was used to sequence the amplified TCR beta libraries as 87-base-pair reads. As for how the authors treated the data: Across the 600 to 700 repertoires, a later analysis counted roughly 84 million unique TCR beta chains, roughly 11 million of which were shared by at least two donors. Raw reads were error-corrected and collapsed into unique sequences with a nearest-neighbor algorithm that merged closely related sequences to remove PCR and sequencing errors. Alignment of CDR3 sequences to IMGT reference sequences was used to assign V, D and J gene segments. For a sequence to be retained, a match of at least six nucleotides was required to both a V gene segment and a J gene segment. Rearrangements were classified as productive when the CDR3 lacked stop codons and remained in frame with V and J, and all other rearrangements were classified as non-productive. Following IMGT convention, CDR3 was defined as the stretch from the second conserved V-encoded cysteine to the conserved J-encoded phenylalanine. The earlier analysis of about 610 of the donors excluded any sequence lacking an unambiguous match to a single V gene segment. An earlier analysis of over 450 of the donors classified V segments as functional when productive rearrangements were above 56.7% and as segregating when the standard deviation between donors was above 5%. A statistical classification framework was developed to diagnose cytomegalovirus status using the catalog of TCR beta chain sequences. A later analysis assigned V and J genes by comparing TCR nucleotide sequences with IMGT/GENE-DB human TR gene sequences. Using the TCRdist pipeline, a later analysis assigned CDR3 sequences along with most-parsimonious VDJ recombination scenarios. In a later analysis, each TCR beta chain was defined by its CDR3 amino acid sequence together with its V-gene family, and reads without a unique V-gene family were excluded. To address suspected cross-contamination and a sequencing artifact, a later analysis removed a few hundred highly shared, low-generation-probability nucleotide sequences. For each public chain, a later analysis derived a clonal expansion index from normalized ranks of inferred template counts within each repertoire. In a later analysis, generation probabilities were computed using a VDJ recombination model fitted to out-of-frame rearrangements, and the results were checked against IGoR. A later analysis scored TCR-TCR, TCR-HLA and TCR-CMV co-occurrence with hypergeometric tests, applying a repertoire-size bias correction to TCR pairs. A later analysis estimated false discovery rates by permuting HLA or CMV assignments 20 times. In a later analysis, co-occurring TCRs were grouped using DBSCAN, and TCRdist sequence similarity was added for clustering within HLA-allele-positive subsets. For co-occurrence clustering, repertoires with fewer than 30,000 or more than 120,000 public chains were excluded, along with four or five repertoires with anomalous nucleotide sharing. This immuneACCESS table, as held by TCRdb, lists in-frame sequences with V and J called but not all clones. Of the missing ones, under half trace to an unresolved V gene in checked studies; the others have no known cause. That table furnishes V, J and clone size, whereas the DNA furnished D and trimming. This sample is represented by about 120,000 clones; about three quarters of them were singletons. The top ten hold 3.3% of the sample.

Rearrangement joined TRBV5-5 to TRBJ2-3; tentative D gene TRBD2, with 5 bases matching. The receptor was isolated from a woman aged 30 to 39 in good health and CMV-seropositive. The sample was PBMCs. The sequenced DNA is TGTGCCAGCAGCGATGGAGGCGCAGATACGCAGTATTTT. Its product reads: CASSDGGADTQYF.